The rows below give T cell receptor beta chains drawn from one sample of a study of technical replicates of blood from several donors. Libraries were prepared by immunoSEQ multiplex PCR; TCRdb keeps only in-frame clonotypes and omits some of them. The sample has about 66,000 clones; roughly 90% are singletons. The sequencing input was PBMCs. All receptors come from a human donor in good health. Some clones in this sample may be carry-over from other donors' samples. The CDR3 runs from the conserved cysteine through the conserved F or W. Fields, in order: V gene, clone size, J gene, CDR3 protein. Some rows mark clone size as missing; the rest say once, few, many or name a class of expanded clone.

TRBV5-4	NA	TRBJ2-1	CASSFLLAGVGEQFF
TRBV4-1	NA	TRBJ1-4	CASSQDTQANEKLFF
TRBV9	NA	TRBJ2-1	CASSLTGGRTVEQFF
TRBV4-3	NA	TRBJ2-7	CASSQDYVAYEQYF
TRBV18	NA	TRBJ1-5	CASSPGTGGWKPQHF
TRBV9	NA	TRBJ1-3	CASSVDTFSGNTIYF
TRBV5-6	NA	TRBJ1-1	CASSIQGGGSKAFF
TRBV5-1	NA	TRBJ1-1	CASSYRTGLEAFF
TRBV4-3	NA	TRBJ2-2	CASSQETGVGRELFF
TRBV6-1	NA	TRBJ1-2	CASIGATGSYGYTF
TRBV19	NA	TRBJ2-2	CASDRDRGTGELFF
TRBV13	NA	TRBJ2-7	CASSLPQGAGEQYF
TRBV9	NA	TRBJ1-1	CASSSPRGGPNTEAFF
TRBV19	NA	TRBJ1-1	CASSIPTGAEAFF
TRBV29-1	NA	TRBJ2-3	CSARGTLTDTQYF
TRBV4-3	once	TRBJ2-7	CASSQDRAGTSYEQYF
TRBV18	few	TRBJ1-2	CASSPGQINGYTF
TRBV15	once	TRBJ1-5	CATSRDPGTGPQPQHF
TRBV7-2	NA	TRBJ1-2	CASSPRGTANYGYTF
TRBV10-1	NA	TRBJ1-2	CASSEGVRQVSPYGYTF
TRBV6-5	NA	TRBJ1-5	CASSRTGYDQPQHF
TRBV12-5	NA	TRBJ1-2	CASGIGQNYGYTF
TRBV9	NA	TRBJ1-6	CASSPPGENSPLHF
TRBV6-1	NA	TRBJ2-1	CASTPLAGGTNEQFF
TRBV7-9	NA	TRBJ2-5	CASSRGVLETQYF
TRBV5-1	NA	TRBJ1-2	CASSTDSFLYGYTF
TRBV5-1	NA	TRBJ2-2	CASSLVGTGNSGELFF
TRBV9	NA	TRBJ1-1	CASSPGGRNTEAFF
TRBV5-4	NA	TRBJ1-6	CASSIKHQDSPLHF
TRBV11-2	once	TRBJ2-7	CASSTSGTTYEQYF
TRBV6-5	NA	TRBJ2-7	CASSTDSHYEQYF
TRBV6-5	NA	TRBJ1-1	CASSSRTEAFF
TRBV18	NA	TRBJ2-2	CASSRGRLAGITGELFF
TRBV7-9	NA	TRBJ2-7	CASSPTAIAWSYEQYF
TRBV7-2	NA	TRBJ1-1	CASSPNRDLPGAFF
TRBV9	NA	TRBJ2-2	CASSPEGGGPGELFF
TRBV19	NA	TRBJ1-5	CASSRQGAGNQPQHF
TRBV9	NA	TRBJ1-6	CASSVGAGGLSYNSPLHF
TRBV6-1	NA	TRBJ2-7	CASSARERIYEQYF
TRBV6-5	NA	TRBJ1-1	CASRGTGYTEAFF
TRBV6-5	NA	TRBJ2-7	CASSRRDRGDEQYF
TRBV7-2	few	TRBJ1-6	CASRGRTGGHSPLHF
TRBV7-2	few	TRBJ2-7	CASSSRLTAEQYF
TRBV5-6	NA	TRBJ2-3	CASSRLVSSGTDTQYF
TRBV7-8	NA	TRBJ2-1	CASSATSGRSREQFF
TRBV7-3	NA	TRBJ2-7	CASSLYTDASYEQYF
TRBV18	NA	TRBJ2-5	CASSPMVQGVKTQYF
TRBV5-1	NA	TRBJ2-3	CASSPPDSNSPYF
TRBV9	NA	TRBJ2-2	CASSLQAGGVGGELFF
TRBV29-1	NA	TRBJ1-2	CSVVPIRENYGYTF
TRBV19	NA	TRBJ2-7	CASSIRSGLYYEQYF
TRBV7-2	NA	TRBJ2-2	CASSSIQGATGELFF
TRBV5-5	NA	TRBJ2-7	CASSGWDRGSYEQYF
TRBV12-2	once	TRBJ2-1	CASRLAGPGGAGGNEQFF
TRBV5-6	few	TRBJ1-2	CASSLGGAYGYTF
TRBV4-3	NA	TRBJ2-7	CASSQDWASGSYEQYF